The 32 T cell receptor beta chains below come from one sample, sequenced in a study of T cells after yellow fever vaccination. Via MiXCR, TCRdb re-called the 5' RACE reads, giving one row per CDR3 protein. The sample holds about 220,000 distinct CDR3 sequences, around 6.7% seen once. The source was CD4+ T cells sorted from PBMCs, collected on the day of the yellow fever booster vaccination. Source of these receptors: a man aged 25-40 years who received the YFV17D yellow fever vaccine.

The chain combines TRBV7-8 with TRBJ1-2, with TRBD1 matching 8 bases. The germline CDR1 and CDR2 sequences are SGHVS and FQNEAQ. The CDR3 is 16 residues long. V dropped 1 base and J dropped 6; count of bases not matched to a gene: 10. CDR3 sequence reads: CASSLDRAGGRHGYTF. The DNA for the CDR3 is TGTGCCAGCAGCTTAGATCGGGCAGGGGGCCGGCATGGCTACACCTTC.

This clonotype was counted only a few times. The chain links TRBV13 to TRBJ2-5; no reliable D call. In germline, CDR1 is PRHDT, CDR2 FYEKMQ (reference sequence). The CDR3 runs 15 residues. Deletions cut 0 bases from V and 4 bases from J, with 12 bases between. The CDR3 spells CASSLGIKDLETQYF. In nucleotides, the CDR3 is TGTGCCAGCAGCTTAGGGATAAAAGATTTAGAGACCCAGTACTTC.

This clonotype was recorded many times. In DNA, the CDR3 is TGTGCCAGCAGTTTGGGCAACCGCGGCTATGGCTACACCTTC. Translating it yields CASSLGNRGYGYTF. J is TRBJ1-2 and V is TRBV28, with unresolved D. Trimming cost V 3 bases and J 4 bases, with 12 bases left between them. The length of the CDR3 is 14 residues. CDR1 is MDHEN, CDR2 SYDVKM, per germline.

This clonotype showed up many times. The chain recombines TRBV12-3 or TRBV12-4 with TRBJ2-7; 11 bases are a match to TRBD2. J lost 6 bases, V lost 5 bases, and 6 bases had no gene match. The CDR3 contains 14 residues. CDR3 amino acids: CASSPTSGSGEQYF. CDR3 in DNA: TGTGCCAGCAGTCCAACTAGCGGGAGTGGCGAGCAGTACTTC.

This clonotype occurred many times. This chain connects TRBV18 to TRBJ2-1, with 7 positions matching TRBD1. V lost 5 bases to trimming and J lost 5 bases; unmatched junction nucleotides: 9. The germline V gene encodes CDR1 KGHSH and CDR2 LQKENI. The CDR3 extends over 15 amino acids. Here the CDR3 reads CASSTNRGGHNEQFF. The CDR3 DNA reads TGTGCCAGCTCAACAAACAGGGGTGGGCACAATGAGCAGTTCTTC.

The table lists this clonotype with many counts. This rearrangement joins TRBV20-1 to TRBJ2-1; 8 bases line up with TRBD2. V lost 0 bases and J lost 1; bases outside the gene matches: 5. This CDR3 has 16 residues. Per the germline V gene, CDR1 is DFQATT and CDR2 is SNEGSKA (reference sequence). CDR3: CSARDPTGGSYNEQFF. CDR3 bases: TGCAGTGCTAGAGATCCGACGGGAGGGTCCTACAATGAGCAGTTCTTC.

The gene calls are TRBV6-1 and TRBJ2-7, with 7 bases lining up with TRBD2. The CDR3 has 13 residues. CDR1 is MNHNS and CDR2 is SASEGT in the germline V gene. The trim removed 7 bases at V and 12 bases at J, leaving 15 bases unmatched. The CDR3 DNA reads as TGTGCCAGCAAGGGGACTATCAACACGAAGTGGTACTTC. It codes for CASKGTINTKWYF.

This clonotype appeared many times. The V gene is TRBV12-3 or TRBV12-4, the J gene TRBJ1-5, with no clear D. The CDR3 has 13 amino acids. V lost 7 bases to trimming and J lost 4 bases, with 11 bases between them. This CDR3 is CASTGEGNQPQHF. The CDR3 DNA reads as TGTGCCAGCACAGGAGAAGGAAATCAGCCCCAGCATTTT.

In its sample, this clonotype was seen a few times. The rearrangement joins TRBV9 to TRBJ2-6, with 10 positions matching TRBD2. V was pared by 0 bases and J by 3 bases, with 21 bases of the junction left unmatched. This CDR3 spans 23 amino acids. Germline CDR1 SGDLS, CDR2 YYNGEE. CDR3 in amino acids: CASSVEAGGMSSGSLFGANVLTF. The CDR3 DNA sequence: TGTGCCAGCAGCGTAGAGGCAGGGGGCATGTCTAGCGGGAGCCTGTTTGGGGCCAACGTCCTGACTTTC.

The chain joins TRBV19 to TRBJ1-5; maybe TRBD1 (5 bases). The CDR3 contains 12 residues. V was clipped by 6 bases and J by 6 bases, with 9 bases between them. Germline CDR1 LNHDA, CDR2 SQIVND (reference sequence). CDR3 coding DNA: TGTGCCAGTAGCGGGGGAGGTCAGCCCCAGCATTTT. Residues: CASSGGGQPQHF.

This clonotype was counted between two and nine times. This chain connects TRBV15 to TRBJ2-3; the D gene is possibly TRBD2 (6 bases). Germline V gene data show CDR1 as LNHNV and CDR2 as YYDKDF (reference sequence). V lost 3 bases, J lost 1 base, and 14 bases lay in between. The CDR3 is made up of 16 amino acids. The CDR3 region has the DNA TGTGCCACCAGCAGGGACCTAGCGAGGGGCACAGATACGCAGTATTTT. It yields the protein CATSRDLARGTDTQYF.

This clonotype came up a few times. The rearrangement uses TRBV5-6 and TRBJ1-6, with D unclear. The V gene's germline CDR1 is SGHDT and CDR2 YYEEEE. Trimming took off 3 bases at V and 7 bases at J, with 11 bases between the two ends. The CDR3 sequence is 14 residues long. CDR3 coding DNA: TGTGCCAGCAGCTCCCGGGCGAGCAATTCACCCCTCCACTTT. It codes for CASSSRASNSPLHF. Full variable domain (outside the CDR3, taken from reference TRBV5-6 and TRBJ1-6): DAGVTQSPTHLIKTRGQQVTLRCSPKSGHDTVSWYQQALGQGPQFIFQYYEEEERQRGNFPDRFSGHQFPNYSSELNVNALLLGDSALYLCASSSRASNSPLHFGNGTRLTVT.

The chain carries TRBV29-1 and TRBJ2-3, with 9 bases fitting TRBD1. This CDR3 contains 14 residues. The germline V gene encodes CDR1 SQVTM and CDR2 ANQGSEA. V shed 6 bases and J 0 bases; nucleotides not matched to a gene: 4. The CDR3 loop reads CSVSGQGSTDTQYF. CDR3 DNA: TGCAGCGTGTCGGGACAGGGAAGCACAGATACGCAGTATTTT.

The rearrangement links TRBV5-1 to TRBJ2-2; a possible D gene is TRBD1 (6 bases). Germline CDR1 is SGHRS and CDR2 is YFSETQ. The CDR3 extends over 15 amino acids. V lost 2 bases to trimming and J lost 4 bases, with 12 bases between them. The CDR3 bases are TGCGCCAGCAGCTTCCGCAGGGGCGGCACCGGGGAGCTGTTTTTT. Its translation is CASSFRRGGTGELFF. The whole variable domain, remainder taken from reference TRBV5-1 and TRBJ2-2, is KAGVTQTPRYLIKTRGQQVTLSCSPISGHRSVSWYQQTPGQGLQFLFEYFSETQRNKGNFPGRFSGRQFSNSRSEMNVSTLELGDSALYLCASSFRRGGTGELFFGEGSRLTVL.

The chain is built from TRBV29-1 and TRBJ2-1; TRBD2 matches at 7 bases. This CDR3 contains 15 residues. Germline V lookup: CDR1 SQVTM, CDR2 ANQGSEA. Trimming cost V 4 bases and J 6 bases; bases outside gene matches: 12. The CDR3 here is CSVGPSGSGGNEQFF. CDR3 sequence (DNA): TGCAGCGTTGGGCCTAGCGGTTCCGGGGGCAATGAGCAGTTCTTC.

The chain combines TRBV5-4 with TRBJ2-1; TRBD2 matches 8 bases. CDR1 and CDR2 (germline): SGHNT, YYREEE (reference sequence). V lost 1 base to trimming and J lost 5 bases; unmatched junction nucleotides: 2. The CDR3 sequence is 14 residues long. In DNA form, the CDR3 reads TGTGCCAGCAGCTTGACAGCGGGAGACAATGAGCAGTTCTTC. This gives the protein CASSLTAGDNEQFF.

J is TRBJ1-5 and V is TRBV20-1, with no clear D. CDR3 length: 8 amino acids. Deletions cut 5 bases from V and 15 bases from J, with 8 bases between. Germline V gives CDR1 DFQATT, CDR2 SNEGSKA (reference sequence). This CDR3 reads CSAGVGHF. CDR3 DNA sequence: TGCAGTGCTGGCGTCGGGCATTTT.

In regard to this clonotype: At one boundary the junction diverges from the germline segment, which might be a read error. The chain joins TRBV2 to TRBJ2-1; no clear D. The CDR3 has 13 amino acids. Germline V lookup: CDR1 SNHLY, CDR2 FYNNEI. The CDR3 loop reads CACSLSTNNEQFF. The DNA for the CDR3 is TGTGCCTGCAGTTTGTCCACGAACAATGAGCAGTTCTTC.

This clonotype was counted a few times. The V call is TRBV5-1, the J call TRBJ2-2; 8 bases align to TRBD1. Germline-derived CDR1 and CDR2 are SGHRS and YFSETQ. The CDR3 sequence is 18 residues long. Trimming at V came to 2 bases and at J to 3 bases, leaving 12 bases not matched to a gene. CDR3 nucleotide sequence: TGCGCCAGCAGCTTCGCCCTCTCTGACAGGGGCTACACCGGGGAGCTGTTTTTT. Its translation is CASSFALSDRGYTGELFF. Together with reference TRBV5-1 and TRBJ2-2, the CDR3 gives the full variable domain: KAGVTQTPRYLIKTRGQQVTLSCSPISGHRSVSWYQQTPGQGLQFLFEYFSETQRNKGNFPGRFSGRQFSNSRSEMNVSTLELGDSALYLCASSFALSDRGYTGELFFGEGSRLTVL.

This clonotype has a handful of counts. CDR3: CASSHGTGGSGANVLTF. CDR3 nucleotides: TGCGCCAGCAGCCATGGGACAGGGGGCTCTGGGGCCAACGTCCTGACTTTC. This chain connects TRBV4-3 to TRBJ2-6, with TRBD1 matching 11 bases. The CDR3 totals 17 residues. The V gene end was trimmed by 3 bases and the J gene end by 0 bases; junction bases not matched to a gene: 1. Germline CDR1 and CDR2: LGHNA and YSLEER.

The chain carries TRBV7-2 and TRBJ2-7, with D possibly TRBD2 on 6 matching bases. Trimming pared 3 bases from V and 3 bases from J, leaving 15 bases between. The CDR3 has 15 amino acids. Germline assignment: CDR1 SGHTA and CDR2 FQGNSA. The CDR3 spells CASSFELGSFYEQYF. CDR3 coding DNA: TGTGCCAGCAGCTTCGAACTCGGGAGCTTCTACGAGCAGTACTTC.

This clonotype was seen a handful of times. This chain joins TRBV7-3 and TRBJ2-1; 13 bases are shared with TRBD2. CDR3 size: 18 residues. V was clipped by 0 bases and J by 7 bases; unmatched bases: 9. Germline-derived CDR1 and CDR2 are SGHTA and FQGTGA. CDR3 sequence reads: CASSLTLGLAGAGNEQFF. CDR3 sequence (DNA): TGTGCCAGCAGCTTAACGTTAGGACTAGCGGGAGCCGGGAATGAGCAGTTCTTC.

This clonotype was seen a few times. This chain links TRBV20-1 with TRBJ2-5, with D possibly matching TRBD2 (6 bases). Trimming shortened V by 3 bases and J by 5 bases, and 7 bases separated the two germline ends. The CDR3 has 11 amino acids. From germline, CDR1 is DFQATT and CDR2 SNEGSKA (reference sequence). In nucleotides, the CDR3 is TGCAGTGCTAGGGGACTGGAGACCCAGTACTTC. This translates into CSARGLETQYF.

Concerning this clonotype itself: A much larger clone lies a single base off, so this may be a read error. CDR3 in amino acids: CASSDLAGGTDTQYF. CDR3 nucleotides: TGTGCCAGCAGTGATTTGGCAGGGGGCACAGATACGCAGTATTTT. V gene TRBV6-1 combines with J gene TRBJ2-3, with D perhaps matching TRBD1 (6 bases). The CDR3 covers 15 residues. Trimming cost V 3 bases and J 1 base, with 11 bases left between them. Germline V lookup: CDR1 MNHNS, CDR2 SASEGT.

The CDR3 spells CASSLWGNTGELFF. The DNA of the CDR3 is TGTGCCAGCAGTTTGTGGGGCAACACCGGGGAGCTGTTTTTT. The rearrangement uses TRBV25-1 and TRBJ2-2; possibly TRBD1 for D (5 bases). CDR1 is MGHDK, CDR2 SYGVNS, per germline. V lost 5 bases and J lost 2, with 9 bases in between. The CDR3 is made up of 14 amino acids. The complete variable domain, with remaining parts taken from reference TRBV25-1 and TRBJ2-2, reads EADIYQTPRYLVIGTGKKITLECSQTMGHDKMYWYQQDPGMELHLIHYSYGVNSTEKGDLSSESTVSRIRTEHFPLTLESARPSHTSQYLCASSLWGNTGELFFGEGSRLTVL.

This clonotype was seen more than once but under ten times. The chain is built from TRBV14 and TRBJ2-5; the match to TRBD2 covers 8 bases. CDR1 and CDR2 from the germline V gene are SGHDN and FVKESK. The V gene end was trimmed by 3 bases and the J gene end by 4 bases; junction bases not matched to a gene: 13. The CDR3 contains 17 residues. Written as DNA, the CDR3 is TGTGCCAGCAGCCATCTTGCGGGAGGCCCCTTGAGAGAGACCCAGTACTTC. Translation gives CASSHLAGGPLRETQYF.

The gene calls are TRBV9 and TRBJ2-2; D ambiguous. The V gene lost 0 bases and the J gene lost 5 bases, with 8 bases spanning the gap. Germline loops: CDR1 SGDLS, CDR2 YYNGEE. The CDR3 is 14 amino acids. The CDR3 coding sequence is TGTGCCAGCAGCGTAGTTGGGAAAACCGGGGAGCTGTTTTTT. This translates into CASSVVGKTGELFF.

V usage is TRBV6-2 or TRBV6-3 and J usage is TRBJ2-1; 7 positions agree with TRBD1. The CDR3 consists of 15 residues. Germline V gene lookup returns CDR1 MNHEY and CDR2 SVGEGT. Germline trimming cut 4 bases from V and 2 bases from J; bases unmatched to any gene: 5. For the CDR3, the DNA is TGTGCCAGCAGTTTTCTGACAGGGACCTACAATGAGCAGTTCTTC. As protein: CASSFLTGTYNEQFF.

V is TRBV18 and J is TRBJ2-1; TRBD1 matches 8 bases. There are 14 residues in the CDR3. With 4 bases clipped from V and 7 bases from J, the junction kept 6 bases outside the gene matches. Germline CDR1 is KGHSH and CDR2 is LQKENI. The CDR3 reads CASSLDRVTNEQFF. CDR3 nucleotides: TGTGCCAGCTCACTGGACAGGGTAACGAATGAGCAGTTCTTC.

A remark on this clonotype: It may be a read error: a sequence one base away is much more abundant. The chain joins TRBV5-1 to TRBJ2-7; D call uncertain. The ends were cut back, 1 base at V and 4 bases at J, with 12 bases in the middle. The CDR3 runs to 14 residues. Per the germline V gene, CDR1 is SGHRS and CDR2 is YFSETQ. CDR3 sequence: CASSLPSSEYEQYF. CDR3 bases: TGCGCCAGCAGCTTGCCTTCCAGCGAGTACGAGCAGTACTTC.

This clonotype was detected ten times or more. The chain combines TRBV5-1 with TRBJ2-7; D gene unclear. This CDR3 spans 15 amino acids. Trimming removed 2 bases at V and 7 bases at J, with 19 bases between. Germline V gene lookup returns CDR1 SGHRS and CDR2 YFSETQ. The CDR3 loop is CASSFGLGTASEQYF. For the CDR3, the DNA is TGCGCCAGCAGCTTCGGGCTAGGTACCGCTTCGGAGCAGTACTTC.

This chain joins TRBV28 and TRBJ2-7, with TRBD2 as a possible D gene (5 bases). V was clipped by 10 bases and J by 2 bases, with 18 bases between them. The CDR3 sequence is 14 residues long. The germline CDR1 and CDR2 sequences are MDHEN and SYDVKM. DNA of the CDR3: TGTGCCACAGAAAAATTTGGACTTACCTACGAGCAGTACTTC. Translation gives CATEKFGLTYEQYF.